This T cell receptor (beta chain) is drawn from a study of shared clonotypes between healthy human individuals. Study observations and caveats: Donor scarcity curtailed the genetic and exposure-history diversity represented herein. The study generally estimated greater richness for naive than memory subsets.

Method: immunoSEQ multiplex PCR; TCRdb's copy keeps in-frame clones and lacks some. The sample holds around 2,000,000 clones, approximately 94% seen once. Of note for this clone: Its antigen is currently unknown.

The naive CD8 subset, CD45RO-negative cells positively selected for CCR7, excluded terminally differentiated effector memory CD45RA+ cells. Deletions cut 0 bases from V and 0 bases from J, with 19 bases between. The CDR3 totals 19 residues. Germline CDR1 KGHSH, CDR2 LQKENI. The clonotype was recovered from a man between 18 and 35 years old in good health. V is TRBV18 and J is TRBJ2-3, with unresolved D. The source material was naive CD8+ T cells sorted from blood. Written as DNA, the CDR3 is TGTGCCAGCTCACCACCAGATTCTGGCGACGGATATAGCACAGATACGCAGTATTTT. It is translated as CASSPPDSGDGYSTDTQYF.